This T cell receptor beta chain is from a study of T-cell reconstitution after alpha-beta-depleted transplantation in children. From germline, CDR1 is MNHEY and CDR2 SMNVEV (reference sequence). The ends were cut back, 0 bases at V and 4 bases at J, with 7 bases in the middle. The CDR3 runs to 14 residues. This clonotype was detected many times. Unique molecular identifiers featured in how the TCRbeta library was prepared. TCRdb ran MiXCR on the PCR reads and lists one entry per CDR3 protein. The table includes 100,000 to 120,000 distinct CDR3 sequences, 10% detected once. This sequence was found in a human donor who donated a stem cell graft to a child with acute lymphoblastic leukemia. The material was PBMCs from the stem cell graft donor, obtained from the stem cell graft. The rearrangement uses TRBV27 and TRBJ1-5; a weak D match, TRBD1 (6 bases). DNA of the CDR3: TGTGCCAGCAGTTTATCGAGGGGGAATCAGCCCCAGCATTTT. Translated: CASSLSRGNQPQHF.